A single count supports the clone carrying this TCR beta chain. What it binds is unknown. Time point reported: pretreatment peripheral blood. The source of the sample is a study of PD-L1 blockade in urothelial cancer. General study results and limits: In blood at 3 weeks, tumor-associated clones expanded more among patients with durable benefit.

The V segment lost 3 bases and the J segment 13 bases; nucleotides outside the gene matches: 6. This CDR3 is 13 amino acids long. Per germline, CDR1 WNHNN and CDR2 SYGVQD (reference sequence). Sequenced by immunoSEQ multiplex PCR; TCRdb stores in-frame clones only, minus some. The sample shows about 49,000 clones, 60% to 85% of them seen only once. The TCR originated in a man between 65 and 79 years old with urothelial cancer. The chain joins TRBV10-1 to TRBJ1-4; 9 bases fit TRBD1. Source: PBMCs, taken around atezolizumab (anti-PD-L1) treatment. The chain's CDR3 is CASSDQGQGRLFF. For the CDR3, the DNA is TGCGCCAGCAGTGACCAGGGACAGGGAAGACTGTTTTTT.